Following are 4 T cell receptor beta chains from one sample sequenced in a study of T-cell reconstitution after alpha-beta-depleted transplantation in children (dated by TCRdb to 2016 to 2018). Receptor amplification or capture employed PCR. Sequenced on an Illumina HiSeq 2500. TCR libraries were prepared with molecular barcoding, using unique molecular identifiers to normalize TCRbeta repertoire quantification. TCRdb reanalyzed the raw reads on its own, using fastp at Q25 for trimming and MiXCR for clone calling, and kept in-frame beta chains. Rows matching on CDR3 protein sequence are summarized as one entry with the most common DNA and genes. Recorded for this sample are around 670,000 distinct CDR3 sequences; roughly 13% of them occurred a single time. The ten largest make up 0.75% to 0.85% of the sample. According to the study, the label for this sample's treatment or condition signals: allogeneic hematopoietic cell transplantation with graft depleted of TCRalphabeta T cells and CD19 B cells.

Sequencing was performed on PBMCs, taken before TCRalphabeta/CD19-depleted stem cell transplant. These receptors all stem from a girl aged 2 to 10 with congenital amegakaryocytic thrombocytopenia, due to receive a stem cell transplant.

There are many counts of this clonotype. The chain has TRBV29-1 and TRBJ2-3, with 8 bases aligning to TRBD2. This CDR3 has 14 residues. Germline-derived CDR1 and CDR2 are SQVTM and ANQGSEA. V lost 5 bases to trimming and J lost 4 bases; unmatched junction nucleotides: 8. This CDR3 reads CSVQPAGAADTQYF. The CDR3, as DNA: TGCAGCGTTCAGCCAGCGGGAGCAGCAGATACGCAGTATTTT.

This clonotype occurred many times. The gene calls are TRBV5-1 and TRBJ2-1, with unresolved D. The CDR3 consists of 15 residues. V shed 0 bases and J shed 7 bases, with 14 bases lying between them. The germline gives CDR1 SGHRS, CDR2 YFSETQ. The CDR3 loop is CASSLDGAEWNEQFF. CDR3 DNA: TGCGCCAGCAGCTTGGACGGAGCTGAGTGGAATGAGCAGTTCTTC.

This clonotype has at least ten counts. The chain uses TRBV27 and TRBJ2-2; unclear D gene. Per the germline V gene, CDR1 is MNHEY and CDR2 is SMNVEV (reference sequence). CDR3 length: 12 residues. Deletions cut 1 base from V and 6 bases from J, with 3 bases between. The CDR3 spells CASSLWAGELFF. The CDR3 coding sequence is TGTGCCAGCAGTTTATGGGCCGGGGAGCTGTTTTTT.

In the case of this clonotype: A much larger clone is a single base away; this may be a read error. The chain employs TRBV15 and TRBJ2-1; D is possibly TRBD1 or TRBD2 (5 bases each). The CDR3 runs 15 residues. Germline CDR1 LNHNV, CDR2 YYDKDF (reference sequence). In nucleotides, the CDR3 is TGTACCACCAGTCCCAAGGGGACGCCAATCAATGAGCAGTTCTTC. As protein: CTTSPKGTPINEQFF.